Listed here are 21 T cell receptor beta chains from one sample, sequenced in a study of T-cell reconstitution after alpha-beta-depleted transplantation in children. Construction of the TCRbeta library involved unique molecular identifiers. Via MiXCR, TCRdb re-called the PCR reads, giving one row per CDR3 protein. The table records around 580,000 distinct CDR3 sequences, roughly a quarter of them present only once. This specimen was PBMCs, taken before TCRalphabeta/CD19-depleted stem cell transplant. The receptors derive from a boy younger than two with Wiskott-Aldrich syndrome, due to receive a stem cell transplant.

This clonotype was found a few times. This CDR3 is CASARLASNNEQFF. The CDR3 DNA sequence: TGTGCCAGCGCACGCCTAGCGAGCAACAATGAGCAGTTCTTC. The genes are TRBV18 and TRBJ2-1; a possible D gene is TRBD2 (6 bases). The length of the CDR3 is 14 residues. Trimming left V 8 bases short and J 5 bases short, with 16 bases between. The germline CDR1 and CDR2 sequences are KGHSH and LQKENI.

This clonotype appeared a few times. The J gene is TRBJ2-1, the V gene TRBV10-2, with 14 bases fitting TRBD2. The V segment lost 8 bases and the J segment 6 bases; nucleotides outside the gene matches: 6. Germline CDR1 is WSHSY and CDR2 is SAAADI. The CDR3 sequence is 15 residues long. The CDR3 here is CASGRGLAGGNEQFF. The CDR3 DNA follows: TGCGCCAGCGGACGTGGACTAGCGGGAGGCAATGAGCAGTTCTTC.

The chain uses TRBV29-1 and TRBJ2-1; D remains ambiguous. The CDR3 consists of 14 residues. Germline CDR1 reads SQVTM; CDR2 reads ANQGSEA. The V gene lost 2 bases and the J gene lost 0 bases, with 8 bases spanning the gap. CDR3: CSVESLLSYNEQFF. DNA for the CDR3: TGCAGCGTTGAAAGCCTCCTCTCCTACAATGAGCAGTTCTTC.

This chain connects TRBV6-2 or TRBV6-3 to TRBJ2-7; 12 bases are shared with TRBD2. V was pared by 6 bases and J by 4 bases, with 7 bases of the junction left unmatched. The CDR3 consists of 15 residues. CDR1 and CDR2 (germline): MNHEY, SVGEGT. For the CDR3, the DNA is TGTGCCAGCAGGGAAACTAGCGGGAGGTTATACGAGCAGTACTTC. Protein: CASRETSGRLYEQYF.

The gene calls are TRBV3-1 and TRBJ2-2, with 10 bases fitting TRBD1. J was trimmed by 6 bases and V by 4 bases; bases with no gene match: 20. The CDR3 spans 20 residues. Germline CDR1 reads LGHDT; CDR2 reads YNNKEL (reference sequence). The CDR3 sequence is CASSPNPRDRGRGSAGELFF. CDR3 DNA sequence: TGTGCCAGCAGCCCGAACCCCCGGGACAGGGGAAGGGGATCAGCCGGGGAGCTGTTTTTT.

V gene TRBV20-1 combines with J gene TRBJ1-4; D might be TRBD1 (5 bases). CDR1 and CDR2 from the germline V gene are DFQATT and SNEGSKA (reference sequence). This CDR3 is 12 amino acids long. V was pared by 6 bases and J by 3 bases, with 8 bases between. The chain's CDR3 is CSAWGANEKLFF. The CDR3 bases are TGCAGTGCATGGGGGGCTAATGAAAAACTGTTTTTT.

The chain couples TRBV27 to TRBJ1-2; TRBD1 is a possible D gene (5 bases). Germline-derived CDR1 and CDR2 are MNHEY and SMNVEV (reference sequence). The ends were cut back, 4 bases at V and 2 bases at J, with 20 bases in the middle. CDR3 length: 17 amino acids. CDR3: CASSSLKQATLNYGYTF. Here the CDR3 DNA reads TGTGCCAGCAGTTCTTTGAAACAGGCGACGCTCAACTATGGCTACACCTTC.

CDR3 region: CASSPGLVHKNIQYF. The CDR3 bases are TGTGCCAGCAGCCCCGGACTAGTCCACAAAAACATTCAGTACTTC. V and J are TRBV7-2 and TRBJ2-4, with 7 bases that match TRBD2. The trim removed 5 bases at V and 3 bases at J, leaving 7 bases unmatched. In germline, CDR1 is SGHTA, CDR2 FQGNSA. The CDR3 is 15 amino acids.

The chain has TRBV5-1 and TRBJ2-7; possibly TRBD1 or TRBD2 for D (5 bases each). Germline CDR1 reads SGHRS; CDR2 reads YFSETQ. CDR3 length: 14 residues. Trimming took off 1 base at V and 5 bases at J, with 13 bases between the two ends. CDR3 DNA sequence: TGCGCCAGCAGCTTGCTCCAGGGAGTCAACGAGCAGTACTTC. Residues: CASSLLQGVNEQYF.

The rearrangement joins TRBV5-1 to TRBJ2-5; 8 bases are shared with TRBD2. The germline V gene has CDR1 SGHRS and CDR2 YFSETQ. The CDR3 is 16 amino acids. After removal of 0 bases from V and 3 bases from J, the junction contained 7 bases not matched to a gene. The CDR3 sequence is CASSLETGGPEETQYF. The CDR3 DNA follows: TGCGCCAGCAGCTTGGAGACGGGAGGGCCCGAAGAGACCCAGTACTTC.

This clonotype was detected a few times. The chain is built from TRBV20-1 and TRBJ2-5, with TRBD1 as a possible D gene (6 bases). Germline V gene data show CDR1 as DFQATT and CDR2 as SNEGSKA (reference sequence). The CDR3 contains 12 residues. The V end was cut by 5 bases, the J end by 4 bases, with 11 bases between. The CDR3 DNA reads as TGCAGTGCTTTAAGGACAGCAGAGACCCAGTACTTC. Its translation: CSALRTAETQYF.

CDR3 sequence reads: CASTTPSGSLDEQYF. The CDR3 DNA reads TGTGCCAGCACCACCCCTAGCGGGAGTCTCGACGAGCAGTACTTC. The chain couples TRBV3-1 to TRBJ2-7; 10 bases map to TRBD2. Germline V gene lookup returns CDR1 LGHDT and CDR2 YNNKEL (reference sequence). J lost 5 bases, V lost 7 bases, and 11 bases had no gene match. The CDR3 covers 15 residues.

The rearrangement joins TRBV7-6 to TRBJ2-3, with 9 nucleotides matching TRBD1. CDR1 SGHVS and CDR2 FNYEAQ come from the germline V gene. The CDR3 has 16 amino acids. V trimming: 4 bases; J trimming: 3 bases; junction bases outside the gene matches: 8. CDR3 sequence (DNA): TGTGCCAGCAGCTCACTACCGGGACAGGGAACAGATACGCAGTATTTT. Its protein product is CASSSLPGQGTDTQYF.

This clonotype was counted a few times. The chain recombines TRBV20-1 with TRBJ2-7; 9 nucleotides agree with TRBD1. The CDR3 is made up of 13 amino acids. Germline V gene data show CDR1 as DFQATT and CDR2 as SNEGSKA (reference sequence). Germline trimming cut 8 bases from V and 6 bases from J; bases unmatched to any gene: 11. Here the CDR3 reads CSSSSGTGIEQYF. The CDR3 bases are TGCAGTTCATCTTCCGGGACAGGGATCGAGCAGTACTTC.

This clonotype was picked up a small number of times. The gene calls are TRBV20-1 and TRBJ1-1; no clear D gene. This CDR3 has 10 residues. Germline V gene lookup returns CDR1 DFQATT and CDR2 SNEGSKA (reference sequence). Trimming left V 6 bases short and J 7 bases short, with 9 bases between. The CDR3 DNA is TGCAGTGCGTGGGAAGGTGAAGCTTTCTTT. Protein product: CSAWEGEAFF.

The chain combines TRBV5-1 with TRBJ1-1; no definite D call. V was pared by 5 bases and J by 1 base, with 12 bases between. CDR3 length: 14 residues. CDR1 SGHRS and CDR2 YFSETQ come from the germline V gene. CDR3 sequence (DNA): TGCGCCAGCAGTGTTGGTCACGGGAACACTGAAGCTTTCTTT. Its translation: CASSVGHGNTEAFF.

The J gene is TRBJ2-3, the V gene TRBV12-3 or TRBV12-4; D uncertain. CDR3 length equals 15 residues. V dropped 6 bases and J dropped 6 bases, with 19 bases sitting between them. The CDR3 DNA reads TGTGCCAGCAGCTACCGGGTCCCCTTGGGGGATACGCAGTATTTT. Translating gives CASSYRVPLGDTQYF.

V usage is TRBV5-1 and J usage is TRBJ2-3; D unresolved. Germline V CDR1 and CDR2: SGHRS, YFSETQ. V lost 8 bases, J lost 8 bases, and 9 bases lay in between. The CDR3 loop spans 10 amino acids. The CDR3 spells CARTDRTQYF. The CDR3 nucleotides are TGCGCCAGAACAGACCGTACGCAGTATTTT.

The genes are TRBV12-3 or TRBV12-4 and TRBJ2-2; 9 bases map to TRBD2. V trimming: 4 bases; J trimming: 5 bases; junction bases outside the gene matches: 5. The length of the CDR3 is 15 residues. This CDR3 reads CASSSAGGGTGELFF. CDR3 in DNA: TGTGCCAGCAGTTCAGCGGGAGGCGGGACCGGGGAGCTGTTTTTT.

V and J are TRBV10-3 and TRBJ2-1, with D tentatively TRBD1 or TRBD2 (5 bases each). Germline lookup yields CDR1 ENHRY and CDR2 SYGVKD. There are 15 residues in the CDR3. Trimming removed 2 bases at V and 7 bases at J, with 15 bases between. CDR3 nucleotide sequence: TGTGCCATCAGTGAGGGGTTTAGCGAGGGGAATGAGCAGTTCTTC. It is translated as CAISEGFSEGNEQFF.

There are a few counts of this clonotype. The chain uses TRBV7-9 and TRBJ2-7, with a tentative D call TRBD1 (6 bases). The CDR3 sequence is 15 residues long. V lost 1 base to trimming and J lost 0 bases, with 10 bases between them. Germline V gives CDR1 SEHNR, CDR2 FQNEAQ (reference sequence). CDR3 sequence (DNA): TGTGCCAGCAGCTTAGTTGTGGGGGCCTCCTACGAGCAGTACTTC. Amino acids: CASSLVVGASYEQYF.